These 16 T cell receptor beta chains came from one sample sequenced in a study of T cell repertoires in cytomegalovirus infection (dated by TCRdb to between 2019 and 2020). Sequenced on an Illumina HiSeq 1500. The public reads were run again by TCRdb, first through fastp at Q25 and then through MiXCR, and only productive beta chains were kept. Identical CDR3 proteins give one entry, which carries the most common genes and DNA. Present in this sample are 300,000 to 400,000 distinct CDR3 sequences, about a sixth of which were seen just once. The top ten clones comprise approximately 8% of the sample. The material sequenced was PBMCs. Every receptor here comes from a human donor in good health (CMV status not recorded). Some clones in this sample may be carry-over from other donors' samples.

The genes are TRBV4-3 and TRBJ1-1; D perhaps matches TRBD1 (5 bases). The length of the CDR3 is 15 residues. V was cut by 0 bases and J by 1 base, with 9 bases left in between. CDR1 and CDR2 from the germline V gene are LGHNA and YSLEER. In nucleotides, the CDR3 is TGCGCCAGCAGCCAAGATCCGGGGGGGAACACTGAAGCTTTCTTT. Amino acid sequence: CASSQDPGGNTEAFF.

This clonotype has a count of ten or more. The chain carries TRBV7-2 and TRBJ2-3; D remains ambiguous. Germline CDR1 SGHTA, CDR2 FQGNSA. Trimming took off 2 bases at V and 0 bases at J, with 6 bases between the two ends. The CDR3 has 14 residues. The CDR3 region has the DNA TGTGCCAGCAGCTTAAAGGAGAGCACAGATACGCAGTATTTT. It encodes CASSLKESTDTQYF.

Notes on this clonotype: One base away lies a much larger clone, so this may be a sequencing read error. This chain uses TRBV7-2 with TRBJ2-7, with 9 bases lining up with TRBD2. CDR3 length: 17 amino acids. The germline V gene encodes CDR1 SGHTA and CDR2 FQGNSA. Trimming removed 7 bases from V and 1 base from J; junction bases left unmatched: 14. CDR3 DNA sequence: TGTGCCAGCAACAAAAAGCGGGGGGCCTCACAATCCTACGAGCAGTACTTC. This gives the protein CASNKKRGASQSYEQYF.

Only a few counts were recorded for this clonotype. The chain employs TRBV19 and TRBJ1-5; TRBD1 aligns across 11 bases. This CDR3 spans 18 amino acids. The trim removed 6 bases at V and 9 bases at J, leaving 19 bases unmatched. The germline V gene has CDR1 LNHDA and CDR2 SQIVND (reference sequence). CDR3 coding DNA: TGTGCCAGTAGCAGCAAGGGACCGGGACAGGGGGGATTATGGCCCCAGCATTTT. Translating gives CASSSKGPGQGGLWPQHF.

This clonotype came up once. The chain has TRBV12-3 or TRBV12-4 and TRBJ2-1, with a possible D match to TRBD1 (6 bases). V gave up 0 bases and J gave up 7 bases, with 13 bases separating them. The CDR3 is made up of 15 amino acids. This chain's CDR3 is CASSLAGRQGNEQFF. Here the CDR3 DNA reads TGTGCCAGCAGTTTAGCGGGACGCCAGGGGAATGAGCAGTTCTTC.

The genes are TRBV9 and TRBJ1-2; 7 bases are a match to TRBD1. Germline V lookup: CDR1 SGDLS, CDR2 YYNGEE. This CDR3 is 14 amino acids long. V gave up 4 bases and J gave up 5 bases; unmatched junction bases: 8. This chain's CDR3 is CASSPGGSQYGYTF. CDR3 nucleotide sequence: TGTGCCAGCAGCCCAGGGGGATCCCAGTATGGCTACACCTTC. The full variable domain, its missing parts supplied by reference TRBV9 and TRBJ1-2, is DSGVTQTPKHLITATGQRVTLRCSPRSGDLSVYWYQQSLDQGLQFLIQYYNGEERAKGNILERFSAQQFPDLHSELNLSSLELGDSALYFCASSPGGSQYGYTFGSGTRLTVV.

The chain links TRBV19 to TRBJ2-3, with D uncertain. Deletions cut 5 bases from V and 5 bases from J, with 20 bases between. Per germline, CDR1 LNHDA and CDR2 SQIVND (reference sequence). The CDR3 totals 16 residues. The CDR3 DNA follows: TGTGCCAGTAGTGCTTCGCCGGCCAGTGTAGGAGATACGCAGTATTTT. Its translation: CASSASPASVGDTQYF.

This clonotype was seen at least ten times. V gene TRBV6-2 or TRBV6-3 combines with J gene TRBJ2-1; TRBD2 is a possible D gene (5 bases). CDR3 length: 14 amino acids. CDR1 is MNHEY and CDR2 is SVGEGT in the germline V gene. V was cut by 2 bases and J by 9 bases, with 14 bases left in between. CDR3 sequence (DNA): TGTGCCAGCAGTTACCGCGACAACCGGGGTGAGCAGTTCTTC. Its translation is CASSYRDNRGEQFF.

V gene TRBV6-5 combines with J gene TRBJ1-4; no clear D gene. The V end lost 2 bases, the J end lost 7 bases, and 11 bases lay between the germline ends. Per germline, CDR1 MNHEY and CDR2 SVGAGI. This CDR3 has 14 residues. The CDR3 region has the DNA TGTGCCAGCAGTTACAGGGATTCGGCTGAAAAACTGTTTTTT. Protein product: CASSYRDSAEKLFF.

Ten or more counts support this clonotype. CDR3 DNA: TGTGCCAGCAGCTCCTGGGGGGGCCTGGCCGGGGAGCTGTTTTTT. It is translated as CASSSWGGLAGELFF. This chain connects TRBV7-2 to TRBJ2-2; TRBD2 might be the D (7 bases). CDR3 length equals 15 residues. The V end was cut by 4 bases, the J end by 6 bases, with 15 bases between. Germline V CDR1 and CDR2: SGHTA, FQGNSA.

Note on this clonotype: A single base separates this from a much larger clone, so it may be a read error. The V call is TRBV7-2, the J call TRBJ2-7; D is unclear. Trimming removed 6 bases from V and 3 bases from J, with 6 bases in between. The germline V gene encodes CDR1 SGHTA and CDR2 FQGNSA. The CDR3 loop spans 11 amino acids. The CDR3 DNA is TGTGCCAGCAGTTACTACTACGAGCAGTACTTC. As protein: CASSYYYEQYF.

This clonotype was recorded at least ten times. The chain uses TRBV7-2 and TRBJ2-5; D is undetermined. V lost 4 bases and J 5 bases, leaving 8 bases between the germline ends. Germline V gene sequence: CDR1 SGHTA, CDR2 FQGNSA. This CDR3 is built from 12 residues. CDR3 sequence reads: CASSSIPETQYF. CDR3 nucleotide sequence: TGTGCCAGCAGCTCAATACCGGAGACCCAGTACTTC.

This clonotype appeared many times. The rearrangement uses TRBV12-3 or TRBV12-4 and TRBJ1-4; 9 bases match TRBD1. V lost 5 bases to trimming and J lost 8 bases; unmatched junction nucleotides: 9. The CDR3 totals 15 residues. The CDR3 sequence: CASSGTGRKSEKLFF. The CDR3 DNA sequence: TGTGCCAGCAGTGGGACAGGGAGGAAATCCGAAAAACTGTTTTTT.

The chain joins TRBV3-1 to TRBJ2-1; D might be TRBD2 (7 bases). V lost 4 bases and J lost 2, with 12 bases in between. CDR1 is LGHDT, CDR2 YNNKEL, per germline (reference sequence). This CDR3 is built from 15 residues. As DNA, the CDR3 is TGTGCCAGCAGCCCCCCGGGGGGCCCCTACAATGAGCAGTTCTTC. This encodes CASSPPGGPYNEQFF.

Only a few counts were recorded for this clonotype. J is TRBJ2-5 and V is TRBV6-6, with a possible D match to TRBD1 (5 bases). The V gene lost 7 bases and the J gene lost 5 bases, with 17 bases spanning the gap. There are 14 residues in the CDR3. Germline loops: CDR1 MNHNY, CDR2 SVGAGI (reference sequence). The CDR3 DNA is TGTGCCAGCAAGCAGGGCCTCCTGGGCGAGACCCAGTACTTC. Its translation is CASKQGLLGETQYF.

The chain couples TRBV10-3 to TRBJ1-1; D ambiguous. CDR3 length: 12 amino acids. Germline CDR1 and CDR2: ENHRY and SYGVKD. The germline V and J ends were trimmed by 3 bases and 1 base, with 3 bases remaining between them. The CDR3 is CAISDGNTEAFF. The CDR3 nucleotides read TGTGCCATCAGTGACGGGAACACTGAAGCTTTCTTT.